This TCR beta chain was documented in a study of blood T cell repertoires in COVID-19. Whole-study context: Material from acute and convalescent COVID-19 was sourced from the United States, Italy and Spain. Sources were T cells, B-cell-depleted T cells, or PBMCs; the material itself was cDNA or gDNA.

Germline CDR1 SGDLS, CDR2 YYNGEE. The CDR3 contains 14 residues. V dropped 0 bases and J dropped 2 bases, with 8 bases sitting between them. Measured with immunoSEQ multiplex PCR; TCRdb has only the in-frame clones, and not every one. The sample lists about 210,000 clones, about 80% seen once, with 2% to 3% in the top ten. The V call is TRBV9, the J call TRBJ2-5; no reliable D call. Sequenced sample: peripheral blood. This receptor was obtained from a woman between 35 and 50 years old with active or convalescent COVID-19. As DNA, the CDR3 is TGTGCCAGCAGCGTAGCGTCTCGGCAAGAGACCCAGTACTTC. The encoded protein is CASSVASRQETQYF.